This T cell receptor beta chain emerged from a study of control samples from healthy donors and cancer patients. This clone has only a few counts. Measured with immunoSEQ multiplex PCR; TCRdb has only the in-frame clones, and not every one. The sample lists some 150,000 clones; around 94% were seen once. The CDR3 has 13 amino acids. Trimming removed 6 bases from V and 5 bases from J, with 8 bases in between. The receptor's source is a man aged 40-49 years in good health. Specimen: blood. The chain is built from TRBV12-3 or TRBV12-4 and TRBJ1-6; weak D call: TRBD1 (5 bases). As DNA, the CDR3 is TGTGCCAGCAGGACAGATGATAATTCACCCCTCCACTTT. It codes for CASRTDDNSPLHF.